What follows is one TCR beta chain and its context. Sequence at one end of the junction differs from germline and may be a read error. Germline CDR1 and CDR2: SGDLS and YYNGEE. The CDR3 runs to 13 residues. Genomic DNA constituted the template upon which TCR beta VDJ and CDR3 profiling was performed. TCRdb fed the reads into MiXCR, producing one record per CDR3 protein. The data contain about 400,000 distinct CDR3 sequences, approximately 70% of them singletons. The data are from a study of CD8+CD57+ T cells in acquired aplastic anemia. Study overall: Across the sorted CD4+ and CD8+ cells, DNA amounts averaged roughly 3 ug.

This sequence originates from a human donor in good health, serving as a control. The rearrangement links TRBV9 to TRBJ2-7; tentatively, D is TRBD2 (5 bases). The specimen sequenced was sorted CD4+, CD8+, or CD8+CD57+ T cells (not recorded which) from PBMCs. The CDR3 DNA sequence: TGTGCCAGTAGCGTGGGCCCGCCGGTCTCGCCTCACTTC. It codes for CASSVGPPVSPHF.